This T cell receptor beta chain came from a study of TIL therapy for anti-PD-1-resistant metastatic lung cancer. Study overall: Median patient age was 54, ranging 38-75 years. Half of patients were current or former smokers.

Broader study findings: The baseline peripheral repertoire was partially replaced by infused TIL clonotypes that later decayed.

The immunoSEQ assay was v3. Assay: immunoSEQ multiplex PCR; the TCRdb copy retains only in-frame clones and omits some. Seen here are just under 60,000 clones, around 63% observed once, and the top ten hold around 6.1%. Indicated time point: pre-treatment sample, taken before nivolumab and TIL therapy. A word on this clone: The target antigen is unknown.

CDR3 length: 13 amino acids. V was cut by 4 bases and J by 4 bases, with 8 bases left in between. Germline CDR1 and CDR2: SGHAT and FQNNGV. This chain connects TRBV11-2 to TRBJ1-5; D is unclear. Material: blood, obtained at baseline. This TCR was sampled from a person aged 25 to 80 with non-small cell lung cancer. This chain's CDR3 is CASSSTANQPQHF. For the CDR3, the DNA is TGTGCCAGCAGCTCGACGGCTAATCAGCCCCAGCATTTT. Looking up the rest from reference TRBV11-2 and TRBJ1-5 gives the full variable domain: EAGVAQSPRYKIIEKRQSVAFWCNPISGHATLYWYQQILGQGPKLLIQFQNNGVVDDSQLPKDRFSAERLKGVDSTLKIQPAKLEDSAVYLCASSSTANQPQHFGDGTRLSIL.